This TCR beta chain derives from a study of PD-L1 blockade in urothelial cancer. Overall study: When patients started atezolizumab in the mid-2010s, it was given at 1,200 mg intravenously every 3 weeks. Overall study findings and caveats: In blood at 3 weeks, tumor-associated clones expanded more among patients with durable benefit.

Synthetic spike-ins, TCR analog templates, were added into each PCR. TCRdb's table, derived via immunoSEQ multiplex PCR, lists solely in-frame clones and lacks some. The sample yields tens of thousands of clones, roughly four fifths seen once. About this clone itself: The antigen remains unidentified.

The source of this sequence is a man in his 70s with urothelial cancer. The sample here was PBMCs, taken around atezolizumab (anti-PD-L1) treatment.

CDR3 coding DNA: TGTGCCACCAGCAGAGAACGTAGAGCCGGTCCCTCGCTCTTCTTC. Translated, it gives CATSRERRAGPSLFF. V and J are TRBV15 and TRBJ2-1; D gene ambiguous. V gave up 0 bases and J gave up 16 bases, with 22 bases separating them. The germline V gene encodes CDR1 LNHNV and CDR2 YYDKDF (reference sequence). The CDR3 extends over 15 amino acids.